The 9 T cell receptor beta chains below all came from one sample that was sequenced in a study of blood T cell repertoires in COVID-19. Only in-frame clones appear in the TCRdb table, and some are missing; sequencing was by immunoSEQ multiplex PCR. The profile shows approximately 200,000 clones, around four fifths of them singletons. The sequencing input was peripheral blood. The receptors originated from a woman in her twenties or thirties with acute or convalescent COVID-19.

This chain uses TRBV5-1 with TRBJ2-5; 10 bases fit TRBD1. The CDR3 covers 16 residues. Trimming cost V 4 bases and J 2 bases; bases outside gene matches: 8. Germline CDR1 SGHRS, CDR2 YFSETQ. This CDR3 reads CASSKDRGFPQETQYF. DNA for the CDR3: TGCGCCAGCAGCAAGGACAGGGGGTTTCCACAAGAGACCCAGTACTTC.

The J gene is TRBJ2-7, the V gene TRBV2, with 7 bases identical to TRBD1. Germline V gene lookup returns CDR1 SNHLY and CDR2 FYNNEI. The CDR3 totals 16 residues. Germline trimming cut 2 bases from V and 3 bases from J; bases unmatched to any gene: 10. The CDR3 bases are TGTGCCAGCAGTGAATTATCTTTACAGGGGCTCTACGAGCAGTACTTC. This gives the protein CASSELSLQGLYEQYF.

This clone has a handful of counts. V gene TRBV5-1 combines with J gene TRBJ2-1; 7 nucleotides agree with TRBD2. J gave up 1 base and V 2 bases, and 6 bases lay outside the gene matches. The germline CDR1 and CDR2 sequences are SGHRS and YFSETQ. This CDR3 is built from 16 residues. The CDR3 DNA sequence: TGCGCCAGCAGCTTTCTACTTAGCGGGTCCTACAATGAGCAGTTCTTC. Translating gives CASSFLLSGSYNEQFF.

V usage is TRBV28 and J usage is TRBJ1-4; D gene uncertain. Trimming left V 7 bases short and J 10 bases short, with 13 bases between. Per the germline V gene, CDR1 is MDHEN and CDR2 is SYDVKM. CDR3 length: 12 residues. The CDR3 loop reads CASTPPRGKLFF. The CDR3 bases are TGTGCCAGCACCCCCCCTCGGGGAAAACTGTTTTTT. The whole variable domain, remainder taken from reference TRBV28 and TRBJ1-4, is DVKVTQSSRYLVKRTGEKVFLECVQDMDHENMFWYRQDPGLGLRLIYFSYDVKMKEKGDIPEGYSVSREKKERFSLILESASTNQTSMYLCASTPPRGKLFFGSGTQLSVL.

The gene calls are TRBV10-1 and TRBJ1-3, with unresolved D. CDR1 and CDR2 (germline): WNHNN, SYGVQD (reference sequence). V was shortened by 6 bases and J by 0 bases, with 9 bases between the two germline ends. This CDR3 contains 14 residues. The CDR3 sequence: CASRNAVSGNTIYF. CDR3 in DNA: TGCGCCAGCAGAAATGCAGTCTCTGGAAACACCATATATTTT.

The table lists this clone with a count of one. This chain uses TRBV27 with TRBJ2-3, with TRBD2 matching over 12 bases. J gave up 5 bases and V 4 bases, and 13 bases lay outside the gene matches. This CDR3 is 18 amino acids long. From germline, CDR1 is MNHEY and CDR2 SMNVEV (reference sequence). CDR3: CASSSVRLAGVFRDTQYF. The CDR3 DNA reads TGTGCCAGCAGTTCCGTCAGACTAGCGGGGGTGTTTAGAGATACGCAGTATTTT.

The genes are TRBV11-2 and TRBJ2-7; 12 bases map to TRBD1. Germline values: CDR1 SGHAT, CDR2 FQNNGV. This CDR3 spans 18 amino acids. After removal of 5 bases from V and 5 bases from J, the junction contained 16 bases not matched to a gene. This CDR3 is CASSQTRGTGGRMNEQYF. Written as DNA, the CDR3 is TGTGCCAGCAGCCAGACGCGGGGGACAGGGGGCAGGATGAACGAGCAGTACTTC.

This clone was detected only once. This chain connects TRBV6-4 to TRBJ1-2; D gene uncertain. The CDR3 sequence is 14 residues long. V lost 0 bases and J lost 10, with 15 bases in between. Per the germline V gene, CDR1 is MRHNA and CDR2 is SNTAGT. The CDR3 region is CASSDSGSRRDYTF. The CDR3 coding sequence is TGTGCCAGCAGTGACTCAGGTTCCAGGCGGGACTACACCTTC.

The chain joins TRBV29-1 to TRBJ2-3; D may be TRBD2 (5 bases). CDR3 length: 14 residues. Trimming stripped 3 bases from V and 6 bases from J, with 16 bases between. Looked up from germline, CDR1 is SQVTM and CDR2 is ANQGSEA. This CDR3 reads CSVDSGSGRDTQYF. For the CDR3, the DNA is TGCAGCGTTGATAGTGGCAGCGGACGGGATACGCAGTATTTT.